These 19 T cell receptor beta chains were sequenced from one sample in a study of blood T cell repertoires in COVID-19. Data came from immunoSEQ multiplex PCR; TCRdb stores just in-frame clones and leaves some out. The sample lists 380,000 or so clones, 81% occurring once. The sample comprised peripheral blood. Receptor source: a human donor with acute or convalescent COVID-19. The donor label of this sample is uncertain.

This clone was seen once. The rearrangement joins TRBV7-9 to TRBJ1-5, with a tentative D call TRBD1 (5 bases). The germline CDR1 and CDR2 sequences are SEHNR and FQNEAQ (reference sequence). There are 14 residues in the CDR3. V was cut by 6 bases and J by 0 bases, with 9 bases left in between. DNA of the CDR3: TGTGCCAGCAGTTCCGACAGTAGCAATCAGCCCCAGCATTTT. Its translation is CASSSDSSNQPQHF. The full variable domain, completed using reference TRBV7-9 and TRBJ1-5, is DTGVSQNPRHKITKRGQNVTFRCDPISEHNRLYWYRQTLGQGPEFLTYFQNEAQLEKSRLLSDRFSAERPKGSFSTLEIQRTEQGDSAMYLCASSSDSSNQPQHFGDGTRLSIL.

The V gene is TRBV18, the J gene TRBJ2-2, with 10 bases aligning to TRBD1. Germline trimming cut 5 bases from V and 5 bases from J; bases unmatched to any gene: 8. The CDR3 is 16 amino acids. Germline V gene data show CDR1 as KGHSH and CDR2 as LQKENI. CDR3 sequence reads: CASSSTGGKITGELFF. CDR3 nucleotide sequence: TGTGCCAGCTCATCGACAGGGGGCAAGATAACCGGGGAGCTGTTTTTT.

This clone occurred a few times. This sequence joins TRBV9 and TRBJ2-5; D remains unclear. V gave up 4 bases and J gave up 2 bases, with 15 bases separating them. In germline, CDR1 is SGDLS, CDR2 YYNGEE. The CDR3 totals 15 residues. The CDR3 DNA reads TGTGCCAGCAGCTCCGACGCGGTGAGACAAGAGACCCAGTACTTC. Its protein is CASSSDAVRQETQYF.

This chain uses TRBV21-1 with TRBJ2-7; the tabulated D call, TRBD1, remains unverified against the DNA. TRBV21-1 is given as a pseudogene. The length of the CDR3 is 14 residues. The CDR3 DNA reads as TGTGCCAGCAGCCCTCCCGGACAGCCCTACGAGCAGTACTTC. Translation gives CASSPPGQPYEQYF.

The CDR3 protein is CAWSVGTARYTF. CDR3 DNA sequence: TGTGCCTGGAGTGTTGGGACAGCAAGATACACCTTC. The J gene is TRBJ1-2, the V gene TRBV30, with 7 bases matching TRBD1. V lost 0 bases to trimming and J lost 11 bases; unmatched junction nucleotides: 6. Germline values: CDR1 GTSNPN, CDR2 SVGIG (reference sequence). The CDR3 sequence is 12 residues long.

J is TRBJ2-2 and V is TRBV13, with TRBD1 matching 10 bases. The CDR3 consists of 15 residues. Germline trimming cut 8 bases from V and 6 bases from J; bases unmatched to any gene: 9. Germline CDR1 is PRHDT and CDR2 is FYEKMQ (reference sequence). CDR3 sequence (DNA): TGTGCCAGCTCCCGACAGGGGGCCCGCGCCGGGGAGCTGTTTTTT. Its translation: CASSRQGARAGELFF.

This clone was observed a handful of times. The rearrangement joins TRBV29-1 to TRBJ1-2, with D tentatively TRBD1 (5 bases). The CDR3 is made up of 11 amino acids. CDR1 and CDR2 (germline): SQVTM, ANQGSEA. CDR3 amino acids: CTLGEGSGYTF. CDR3 sequence (DNA): TGCACCTTGGGGGAGGGTAGTGGCTACACCTTC.

The chain combines TRBV19 with TRBJ1-1; no clear D gene. The CDR3 is made up of 16 amino acids. Trimming left V 5 bases short and J 4 bases short, with 20 bases between. Germline CDR1 reads LNHDA; CDR2 reads SQIVND (reference sequence). The CDR3 region is CASSRREETGGTEAFF. The CDR3 DNA sequence: TGTGCCAGTAGTCGTCGGGAGGAGACGGGAGGCACTGAAGCTTTCTTT. Full variable domain (missing parts from reference TRBV19 and TRBJ1-1): DGGITQSPKYLFRKEGQNVTLSCEQNLNHDAMYWYRQDPGQGLRLIYYSQIVNDFQKGDIAEGYSVSREKKESFPLTVTSAQKNPTAFYLCASSRREETGGTEAFFGQGTRLTVV.

This clone was recorded once. The V call is TRBV28, the J call TRBJ1-2, with D perhaps matching TRBD1 (6 bases). The CDR3 has 15 residues. V was cut by 5 bases and J by 2 bases, with 15 bases left in between. The V gene's germline CDR1 is MDHEN and CDR2 SYDVKM. CDR3 nucleotide sequence: TGTGCCAGCAGTCCCGAGGGGGAAGGGAACTATGGCTACACCTTC. This codes for CASSPEGEGNYGYTF.

The genes are TRBV10-2 and TRBJ1-2; maybe TRBD1 (6 bases). V was shortened by 0 bases and J by 4 bases, with 9 bases between the two germline ends. This CDR3 comprises 14 residues. Germline loops: CDR1 WSHSY, CDR2 SAAADI. The CDR3 loop reads CASSESRGSYGYTF. The CDR3 DNA sequence: TGCGCCAGCAGTGAGTCGAGGGGGTCCTATGGCTACACCTTC.

This clone was observed a few times. The chain carries TRBV27 and TRBJ2-1; D perhaps matches TRBD2 (5 bases). V was cut by 6 bases and J by 10 bases, with 10 bases left in between. There are 11 residues in the CDR3. Germline assignment: CDR1 MNHEY and CDR2 SMNVEV (reference sequence). The CDR3 sequence: CASRLSEEQFF. The CDR3 region has the DNA TGTGCCAGCAGGCTTAGCGAGGAGCAGTTCTTC.

CDR3 DNA: TGTGCCAGCAGCTCGTATAGCGGGAAATCCTACAATGAGCAGTTCTTC. Protein sequence: CASSSYSGKSYNEQFF. The chain couples TRBV7-9 to TRBJ2-1, with TRBD2 identical over 8 bases. V shed 4 bases and J 1 base; nucleotides not matched to a gene: 6. The CDR3 spans 16 residues. Germline V gene data show CDR1 as SEHNR and CDR2 as FQNEAQ (reference sequence).

This clone was detected once. The CDR3 protein is CASSSAGDSYEQYF. CDR3 DNA sequence: TGTGCCAGCAGTTCAGCGGGGGATTCCTACGAGCAGTACTTC. The chain uses TRBV27 and TRBJ2-7; the match to TRBD2 covers 8 bases. The ends lost 4 bases at V and 1 base at J; junction bases unmatched: 3. This CDR3 comprises 14 residues. CDR1 is MNHEY, CDR2 SMNVEV, per germline (reference sequence).

The chain carries TRBV18 and TRBJ1-3; TRBD1 agrees at 7 bases. The germline CDR1 and CDR2 sequences are KGHSH and LQKENI. V lost 8 bases, J lost 0 bases, and 7 bases stayed unmatched. This CDR3 is 15 amino acids long. The CDR3: CASTGTAISGNTIYF. The DNA for the CDR3 is TGTGCCAGCACAGGGACAGCTATCTCTGGAAACACCATATATTTT.

The chain links TRBV5-6 to TRBJ2-7; D perhaps matches TRBD1 (6 bases). CDR3 size: 18 residues. V gave up 3 bases and J gave up 2 bases, with 24 bases separating them. Germline CDR1 is SGHDT and CDR2 is YYEEEE. The CDR3: CASSSLIIPIRDTYEQYF. DNA for the CDR3: TGTGCCAGCAGCTCTCTTATTATCCCGATCCGGGACACCTACGAGCAGTACTTC.

The gene calls are TRBV5-6 and TRBJ1-1; unclear D gene. Trimming shortened V by 1 base and J by 4 bases, and 5 bases separated the two germline ends. This CDR3 has 12 residues. Germline loops: CDR1 SGHDT, CDR2 YYEEEE. CDR3 nucleotide sequence: TGTGCCAGCAGCTTGATCGGCACTGAAGCTTTCTTT. Its protein product is CASSLIGTEAFF.

The rearrangement joins TRBV15 to TRBJ1-2; TRBD1 might be the D (5 bases). Germline V CDR1 and CDR2: LNHNV, YYDKDF (reference sequence). With 3 bases removed from V and 1 base from J, the gap between germline ends came to 12 bases. CDR3 size: 15 residues. Here the CDR3 DNA reads TGTGCCACCAGCAGGGAGGGGATTAGTAACTATGGCTACACCTTC. Translation: CATSREGISNYGYTF.

This clone was seen a handful of times. This rearrangement joins TRBV19 to TRBJ1-5; TRBD1 matches 8 bases. With V trimmed by 9 bases and J by 2 bases, 6 bases remained unmatched. Germline loops: CDR1 LNHDA, CDR2 SQIVND (reference sequence). This CDR3 contains 14 residues. CDR3 nucleotide sequence: TGTGCCAGCCGGGACAGGTTAGGCAATCAGCCCCAGCATTTT. Protein: CASRDRLGNQPQHF.

This clone came up a few times. The rearrangement links TRBV6-5 to TRBJ2-1, with 8 nucleotides matching TRBD2. With V trimmed by 4 bases and J by 16 bases, 15 bases remained unmatched. Looked up from germline, CDR1 is MNHEY and CDR2 is SVGAGI. The CDR3 is 14 amino acids. The CDR3 reads CASSWGSPGGPRFF. As DNA, the CDR3 is TGTGCCAGCAGTTGGGGATCTCCGGGAGGGCCGCGATTCTTC.